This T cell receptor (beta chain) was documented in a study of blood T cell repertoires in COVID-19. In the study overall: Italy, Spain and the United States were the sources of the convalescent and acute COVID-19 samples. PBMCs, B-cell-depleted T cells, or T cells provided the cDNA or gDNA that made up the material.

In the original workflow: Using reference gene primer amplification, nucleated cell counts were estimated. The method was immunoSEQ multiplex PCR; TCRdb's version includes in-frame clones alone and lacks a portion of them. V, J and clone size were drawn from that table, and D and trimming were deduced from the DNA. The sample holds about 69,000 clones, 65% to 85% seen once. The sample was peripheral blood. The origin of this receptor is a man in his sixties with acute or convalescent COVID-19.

The CDR3 sequence is CASSQAWSGEQFF. The CDR3, as DNA: TGTGCCAGCAGCCAGGCCTGGTCGGGGGAGCAGTTCTTC. V usage is TRBV3-1 (or the pseudogene TRBV3-2) and J usage is TRBJ2-1; TRBD2 is a possible D gene (5 bases). The CDR3 runs 13 residues. Deletions cut 3 bases from V and 10 bases from J, with 13 bases between. Germline CDR1 is LGHDT and CDR2 is YNNKEL (reference sequence).